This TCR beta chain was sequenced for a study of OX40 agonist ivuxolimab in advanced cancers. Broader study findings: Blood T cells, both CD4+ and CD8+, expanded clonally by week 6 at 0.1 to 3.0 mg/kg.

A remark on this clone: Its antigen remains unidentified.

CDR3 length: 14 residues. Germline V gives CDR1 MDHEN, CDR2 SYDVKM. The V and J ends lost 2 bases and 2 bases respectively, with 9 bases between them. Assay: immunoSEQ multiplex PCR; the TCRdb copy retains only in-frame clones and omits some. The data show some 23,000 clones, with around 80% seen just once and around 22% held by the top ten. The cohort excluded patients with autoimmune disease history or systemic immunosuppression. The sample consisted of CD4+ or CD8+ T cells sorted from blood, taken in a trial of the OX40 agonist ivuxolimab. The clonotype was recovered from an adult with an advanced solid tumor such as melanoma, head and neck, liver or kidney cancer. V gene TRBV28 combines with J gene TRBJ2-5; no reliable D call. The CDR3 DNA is TGTGCCAGCAGTTTAAGGTCCCAGCAAGAGACCCAGTACTTC. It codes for CASSLRSQQETQYF.